A selection of T cell receptor beta chains follows, all from one sample in a study of early T cells in non-severe SARS-CoV-2 infection. TCRdb analysed the 5' RACE reads with MiXCR anew, one entry per CDR3 protein. Among around 100,000 distinct CDR3 sequences, about 12% were seen once, and the ten largest hold roughly 6.2%. The specimen was whole blood. These TCRs come from an adult who was a healthcare worker with PCR-confirmed SARS-CoV-2 infection or an uninfected control (not recorded which). The CDR3 runs from the conserved cysteine through the conserved F or W. Size is stated for part of the rows, as once, few or many counts, or as a class when the clone is expanded.

TRBJ2-1	TRBV12-3/TRBV12-4	many	CASSFRADEQFF
TRBJ1-5	TRBV2	many	CASTKLSNQPQHF
TRBJ2-7	TRBV14	many	CASSQRRGGEQYF
TRBJ2-5	TRBV28	many	CASSPTGGWTQYF
TRBJ2-1	TRBV12-3/TRBV12-4	many	CASVLGGLRFNEQFF
TRBJ2-2	TRBV28	many	CASSLGGQNTGELFF
TRBJ2-5	TRBV12-3/TRBV12-4	NA	CASSGQEETQYF
TRBJ2-1	TRBV5-1	many	CASSLIREGPGEQFF
TRBJ2-7	TRBV29-1	NA	CSGAGANEQYF
TRBJ2-5	TRBV20-1	NA	CSAWRAQETQYF
TRBJ2-1	TRBV7-9	NA	CASSGAPEQFF
TRBJ1-4	TRBV7-9	NA	CASSLGTGTNGEKLFF
TRBJ1-4	TRBV28	NA	CASSPDRVLNEKLFF
TRBJ2-3	TRBV27	few	CASSLRQGTDTQYF
TRBJ2-7	TRBV5-6	few	CASSVDMPYEQYF
TRBJ2-3	TRBV2	many	CASRRGRPPQDTQYF
TRBJ1-1	TRBV20-1	NA	CSVNLENTEAFF
TRBJ1-3	TRBV7-9	many	CASSPRREVGNTIYF
TRBJ2-3	TRBV2	few	CASSEERGSTDTQYF
TRBJ2-7	TRBV29-1	many	CSVLHGDEQYF